The sequence of this T cell receptor (beta chain) was determined in a study of OX40 agonist ivuxolimab in advanced cancers. Study as a whole: The mean age was about 57 years, ranging from about 20 to 90, with approximately 83% of participants male.

Regarding the study as a whole: The authors also found low normalized T-cell clonal expansion in some nonresponders.

As concerns this clone: The antigen is undetermined.

The sampling schedule covered blood at baseline, cycle 4 day 1, and cycle 7 day 1. Data came from immunoSEQ multiplex PCR; TCRdb stores just in-frame clones and leaves some out. Of about 110,000 clones listed, 91% are singletons. V gave up 8 bases and J gave up 7 bases, with 18 bases separating them. The CDR3 is 14 residues long. Germline V gene lookup returns CDR1 MNHEY and CDR2 SMNVEV (reference sequence). This TCR was sampled from an adult with an advanced solid tumor such as melanoma, head and neck, liver or kidney cancer. This specimen was CD4+ or CD8+ T cells sorted from blood, taken in a trial of the OX40 agonist ivuxolimab. J is TRBJ2-1 and V is TRBV27; TRBD1 is a possible D gene (6 bases). CDR3 loop: CASQPYEQGNEQFF. The CDR3 bases are TGTGCCAGCCAACCCTACGAACAGGGAAATGAGCAGTTCTTC.